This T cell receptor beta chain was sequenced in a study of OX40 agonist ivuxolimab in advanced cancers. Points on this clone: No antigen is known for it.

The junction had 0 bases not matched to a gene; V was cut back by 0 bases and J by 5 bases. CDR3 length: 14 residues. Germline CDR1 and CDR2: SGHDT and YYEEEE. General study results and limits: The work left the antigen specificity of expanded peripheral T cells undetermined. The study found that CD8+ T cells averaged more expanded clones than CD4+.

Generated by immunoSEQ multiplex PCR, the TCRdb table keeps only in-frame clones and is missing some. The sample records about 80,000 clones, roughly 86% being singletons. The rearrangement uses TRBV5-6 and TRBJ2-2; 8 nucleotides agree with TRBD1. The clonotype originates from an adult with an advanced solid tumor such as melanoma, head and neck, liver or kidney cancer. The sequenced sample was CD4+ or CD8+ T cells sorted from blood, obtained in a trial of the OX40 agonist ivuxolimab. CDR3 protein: CASSLDRGTGELFF. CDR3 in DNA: TGTGCCAGCAGCTTGGACAGGGGGACCGGGGAGCTGTTTTTT.